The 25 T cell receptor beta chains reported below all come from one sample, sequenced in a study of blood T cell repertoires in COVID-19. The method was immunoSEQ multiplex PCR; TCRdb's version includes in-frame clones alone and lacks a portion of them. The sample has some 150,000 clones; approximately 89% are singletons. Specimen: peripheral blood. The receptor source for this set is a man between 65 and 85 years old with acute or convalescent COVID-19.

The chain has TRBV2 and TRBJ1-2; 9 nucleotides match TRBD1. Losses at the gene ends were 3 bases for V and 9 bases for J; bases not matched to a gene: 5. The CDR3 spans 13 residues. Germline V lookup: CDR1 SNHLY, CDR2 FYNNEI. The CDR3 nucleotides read TGTGCCAGCAGTGACACAGGGGGCGTTCGCTACACCTTC. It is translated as CASSDTGGVRYTF.

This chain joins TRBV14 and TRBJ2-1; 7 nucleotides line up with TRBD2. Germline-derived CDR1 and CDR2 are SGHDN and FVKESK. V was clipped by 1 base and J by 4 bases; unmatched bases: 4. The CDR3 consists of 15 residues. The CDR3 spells CASSQGGTTYNEQFF. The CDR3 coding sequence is TGTGCCAGCAGCCAAGGGGGGACTACATACAATGAGCAGTTCTTC.

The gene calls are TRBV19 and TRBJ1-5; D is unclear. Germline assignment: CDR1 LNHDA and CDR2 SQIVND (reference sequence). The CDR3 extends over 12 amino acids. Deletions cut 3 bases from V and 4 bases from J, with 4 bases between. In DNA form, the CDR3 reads TGTGCCAGTAGTATGCGAAATCAGCCCCAGCATTTT. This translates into CASSMRNQPQHF.

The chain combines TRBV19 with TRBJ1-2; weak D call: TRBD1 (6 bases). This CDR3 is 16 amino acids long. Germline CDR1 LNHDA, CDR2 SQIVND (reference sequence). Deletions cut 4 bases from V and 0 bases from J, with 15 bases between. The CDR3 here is CASSRDLNRANYGYTF. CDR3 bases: TGTGCCAGTAGTAGAGACTTAAACAGGGCTAACTATGGCTACACCTTC. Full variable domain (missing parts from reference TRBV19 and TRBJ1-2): DGGITQSPKYLFRKEGQNVTLSCEQNLNHDAMYWYRQDPGQGLRLIYYSQIVNDFQKGDIAEGYSVSREKKESFPLTVTSAQKNPTAFYLCASSRDLNRANYGYTFGSGTRLTVV.

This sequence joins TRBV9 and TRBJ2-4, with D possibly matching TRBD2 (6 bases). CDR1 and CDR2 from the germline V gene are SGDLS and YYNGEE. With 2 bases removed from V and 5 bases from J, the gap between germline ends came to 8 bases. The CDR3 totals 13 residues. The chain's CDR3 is CASSVTGENIQYF. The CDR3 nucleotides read TGTGCCAGCAGCGTGACGGGAGAAAACATTCAGTACTTC.

CDR3 bases: TGCGCCAGCAGCCAAGACCCCCGCCGGCTAGCGGGAGCCGGTGAGCAGTTCTTC. It translates to CASSQDPRRLAGAGEQFF. This chain uses TRBV4-1 with TRBJ2-1; TRBD2 matches at 10 bases. The CDR3 length is 18 residues. CDR1 is MGHRA and CDR2 is YSYEKL in the germline V gene. V lost 0 bases and J lost 9; bases outside the gene matches: 14.

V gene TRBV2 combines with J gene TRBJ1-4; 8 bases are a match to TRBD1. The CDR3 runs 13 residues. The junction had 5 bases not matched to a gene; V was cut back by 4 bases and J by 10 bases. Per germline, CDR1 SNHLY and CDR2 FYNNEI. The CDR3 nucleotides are TGTGCCAGCAGTGGGACAGGGTTTTCAAAACTGTTTTTT. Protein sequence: CASSGTGFSKLFF.

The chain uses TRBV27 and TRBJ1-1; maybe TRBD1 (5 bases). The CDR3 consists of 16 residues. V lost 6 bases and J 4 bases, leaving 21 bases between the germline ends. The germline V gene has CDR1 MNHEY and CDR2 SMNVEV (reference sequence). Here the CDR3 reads CASSPRVADGATEAFF. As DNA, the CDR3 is TGTGCCAGCAGCCCCAGGGTGGCAGATGGGGCCACTGAAGCTTTCTTT.

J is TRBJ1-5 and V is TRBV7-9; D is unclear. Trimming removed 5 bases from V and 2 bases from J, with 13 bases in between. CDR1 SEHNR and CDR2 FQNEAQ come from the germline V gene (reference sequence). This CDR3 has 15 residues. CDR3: CASSHAVLGNQPQHF. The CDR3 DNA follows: TGTGCCAGCAGCCACGCCGTACTGGGCAATCAGCCCCAGCATTTT.

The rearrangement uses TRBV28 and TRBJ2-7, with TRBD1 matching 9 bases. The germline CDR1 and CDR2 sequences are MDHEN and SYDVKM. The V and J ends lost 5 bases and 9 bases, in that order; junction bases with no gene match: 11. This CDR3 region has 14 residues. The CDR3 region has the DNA TGTGCCAGCAGTGGCCCGGGACAGGGTGGTTGGCAGTACTTC. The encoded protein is CASSGPGQGGWQYF.

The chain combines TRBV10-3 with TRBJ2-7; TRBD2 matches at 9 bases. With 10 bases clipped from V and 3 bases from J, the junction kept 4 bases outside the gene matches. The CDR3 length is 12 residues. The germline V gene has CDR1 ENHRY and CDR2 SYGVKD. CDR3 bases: TGTGCCACCGGACTAGCGCTCTACGAGCAGTACTTC. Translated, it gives CATGLALYEQYF.

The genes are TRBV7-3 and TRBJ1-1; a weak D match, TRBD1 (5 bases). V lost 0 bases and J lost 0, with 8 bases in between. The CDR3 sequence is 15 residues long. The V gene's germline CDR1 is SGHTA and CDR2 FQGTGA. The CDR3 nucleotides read TGTGCCAGCAGCTTAACGGGGGGGATGAACACTGAAGCTTTCTTT. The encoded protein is CASSLTGGMNTEAFF.

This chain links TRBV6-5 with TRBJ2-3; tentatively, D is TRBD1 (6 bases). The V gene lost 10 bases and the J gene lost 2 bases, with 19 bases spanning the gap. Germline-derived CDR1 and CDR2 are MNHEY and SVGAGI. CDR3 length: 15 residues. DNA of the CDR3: TGTGCCACAGCCCCCCGACAGGTAAACACAGATACGCAGTATTTT. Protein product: CATAPRQVNTDTQYF.

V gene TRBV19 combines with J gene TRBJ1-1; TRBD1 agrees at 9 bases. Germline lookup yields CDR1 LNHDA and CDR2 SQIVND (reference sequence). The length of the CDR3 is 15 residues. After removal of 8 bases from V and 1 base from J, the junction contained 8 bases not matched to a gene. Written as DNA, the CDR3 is TGTGCCAGTCGAATGGGGACAGGGAGGAACACTGAAGCTTTCTTT. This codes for CASRMGTGRNTEAFF. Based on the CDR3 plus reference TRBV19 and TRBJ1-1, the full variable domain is DGGITQSPKYLFRKEGQNVTLSCEQNLNHDAMYWYRQDPGQGLRLIYYSQIVNDFQKGDIAEGYSVSREKKESFPLTVTSAQKNPTAFYLCASRMGTGRNTEAFFGQGTRLTVV.

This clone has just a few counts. Written as DNA, the CDR3 is TGTGCCAGCTCACCCCGTTCCGGGACAGGGGCCATTAGTGAGCAGTTCTTC. It specifies CASSPRSGTGAISEQFF. V is TRBV18 and J is TRBJ2-1; TRBD1 matches at 10 bases. The CDR3 is 17 residues long. Per the germline V gene, CDR1 is KGHSH and CDR2 is LQKENI. The V and J ends lost 3 bases and 9 bases, in that order; junction bases with no gene match: 14.

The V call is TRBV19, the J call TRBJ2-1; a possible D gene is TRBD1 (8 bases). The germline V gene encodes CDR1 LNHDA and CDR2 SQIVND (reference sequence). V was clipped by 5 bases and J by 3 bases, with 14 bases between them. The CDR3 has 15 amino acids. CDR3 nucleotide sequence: TGTGCCAGTAGTTTCTACAGGGGGGGCTACAATGAGCAGTTCTTC. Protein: CASSFYRGGYNEQFF.

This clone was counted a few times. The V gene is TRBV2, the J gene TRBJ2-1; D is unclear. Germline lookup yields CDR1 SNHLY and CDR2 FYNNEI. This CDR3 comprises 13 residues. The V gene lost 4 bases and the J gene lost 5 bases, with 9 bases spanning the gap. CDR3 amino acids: CASSGVRNNEQFF. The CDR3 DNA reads TGTGCCAGCAGTGGAGTGAGGAACAATGAGCAGTTCTTC.

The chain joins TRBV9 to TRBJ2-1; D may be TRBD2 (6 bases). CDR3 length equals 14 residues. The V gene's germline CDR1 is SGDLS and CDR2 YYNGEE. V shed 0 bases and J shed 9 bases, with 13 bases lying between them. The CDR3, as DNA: TGTGCCAGCAGCGTAGAGGGTCTGCGGGGTGAGCAGTTCTTC. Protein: CASSVEGLRGEQFF.

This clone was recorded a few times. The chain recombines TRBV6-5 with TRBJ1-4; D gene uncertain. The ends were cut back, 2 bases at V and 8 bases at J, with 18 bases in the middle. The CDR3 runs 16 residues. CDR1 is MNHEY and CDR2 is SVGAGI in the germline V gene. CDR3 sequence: CASSYTVVTRREKLFF. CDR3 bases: TGTGCCAGCAGTTACACGGTAGTAACTCGCAGGGAAAAACTGTTTTTT.

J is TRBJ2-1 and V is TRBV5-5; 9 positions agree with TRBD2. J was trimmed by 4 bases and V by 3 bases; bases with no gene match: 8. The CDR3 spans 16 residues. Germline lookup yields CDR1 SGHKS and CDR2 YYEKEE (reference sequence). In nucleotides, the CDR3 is TGTGCCAGCAGCTGGAGCTTAGCGGGGGCTTACAATGAGCAGTTCTTC. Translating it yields CASSWSLAGAYNEQFF.

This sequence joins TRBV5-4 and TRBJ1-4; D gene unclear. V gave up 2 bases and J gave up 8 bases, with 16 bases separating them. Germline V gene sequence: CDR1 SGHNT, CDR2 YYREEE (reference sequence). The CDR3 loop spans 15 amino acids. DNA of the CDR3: TGTGCCAGCAGCTTCTCGGATTTAAACGGGGAAAAACTGTTTTTT. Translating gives CASSFSDLNGEKLFF.

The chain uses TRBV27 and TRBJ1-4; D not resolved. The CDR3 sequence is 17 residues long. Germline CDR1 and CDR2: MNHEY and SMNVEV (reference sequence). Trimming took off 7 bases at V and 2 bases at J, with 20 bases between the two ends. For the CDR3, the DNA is TGTGCCAGCACCCCGAGAGGGAAGCGCACCACTAATGAAAAACTGTTTTTT. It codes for CASTPRGKRTTNEKLFF.

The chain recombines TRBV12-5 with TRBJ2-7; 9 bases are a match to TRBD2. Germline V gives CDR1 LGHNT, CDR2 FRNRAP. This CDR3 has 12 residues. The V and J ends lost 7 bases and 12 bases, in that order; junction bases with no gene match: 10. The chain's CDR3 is CASAYPSGIMYF. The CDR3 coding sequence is TGTGCTAGTGCCTACCCTAGCGGGATAATGTACTTC.

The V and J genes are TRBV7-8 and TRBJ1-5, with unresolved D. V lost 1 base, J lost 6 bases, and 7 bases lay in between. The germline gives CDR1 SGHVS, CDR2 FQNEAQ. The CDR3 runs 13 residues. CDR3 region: CASSLGGFQPQHF. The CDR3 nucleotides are TGTGCCAGCAGCTTAGGAGGATTTCAGCCCCAGCATTTT.

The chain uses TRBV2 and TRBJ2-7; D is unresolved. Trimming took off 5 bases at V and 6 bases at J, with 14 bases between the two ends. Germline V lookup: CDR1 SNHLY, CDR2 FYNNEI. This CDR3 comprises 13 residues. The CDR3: CASSSTISPEQYF. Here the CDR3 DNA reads TGTGCCAGCAGTTCAACAATATCCCCCGAGCAGTACTTC.